The 22 T cell receptor beta chains given below trace back to one sample, sequenced in a study of CD8+ T cells in alopecia areata. cDNA serving as the sequencing template came from extracted, reverse transcribed RNA. Clones were read by immunoSEQ multiplex PCR, and TCRdb kept only the in-frame ones, dropping some. In the table there are 120,000 or so clones, 50% to 60% of which are singletons. Sequences were derived from CD4+ T cells sorted from blood, sampled at week 0. The receptors come from a human donor with alopecia areata.

The chain couples TRBV30 to TRBJ1-2, with 8 bases that match TRBD1. The CDR3 runs 14 residues. Germline V CDR1 and CDR2: GTSNPN, SVGIG (reference sequence). V shed 4 bases and J 0 bases; nucleotides not matched to a gene: 4. The CDR3 region is CAWTTTGANYGYTF. The CDR3 coding sequence is TGTGCCTGGACCACGACAGGGGCTAACTATGGCTACACCTTC.

This clone was seen more than once but under ten times. The rearrangement links TRBV7-9 to TRBJ2-3, with TRBD2 identical over 13 bases. The length of the CDR3 is 17 residues. The germline V gene encodes CDR1 SEHNR and CDR2 FQNEAQ (reference sequence). Trimming cost V 3 bases and J 0 bases; bases outside gene matches: 3. CDR3 DNA: TGTGCCAGCAGCTTTGCGACTAGCGGGGGGAGCACAGATACGCAGTATTTT. Translated: CASSFATSGGSTDTQYF.

This chain connects TRBV19 to TRBJ2-7; no firm D call. V was trimmed by 3 bases and J by 3 bases, leaving 15 bases between them. In germline, CDR1 is LNHDA, CDR2 SQIVND (reference sequence). The CDR3 consists of 15 residues. In DNA, the CDR3 is TGTGCCAGTAGTATCTCCCACCTGAGAGGCTACGAGCAGTACTTC. This encodes CASSISHLRGYEQYF. Full variable domain (rest looked up from reference TRBV19 and TRBJ2-7): DGGITQSPKYLFRKEGQNVTLSCEQNLNHDAMYWYRQDPGQGLRLIYYSQIVNDFQKGDIAEGYSVSREKKESFPLTVTSAQKNPTAFYLCASSISHLRGYEQYFGPGTRLTVT.

V usage is TRBV27 and J usage is TRBJ2-3, with 9 bases matching TRBD2. V was clipped by 5 bases and J by 1 base; unmatched bases: 7. This CDR3 comprises 16 residues. Germline V gene lookup returns CDR1 MNHEY and CDR2 SMNVEV (reference sequence). This chain's CDR3 is CASSTTWTSGTDTQYF. CDR3 DNA: TGTGCCAGCAGTACTACGTGGACTAGCGGCACAGATACGCAGTATTTT.

This clone has only a few counts. This chain joins TRBV4-3 and TRBJ2-3; possible D gene TRBD1, 5 bases. V lost 0 bases to trimming and J lost 5 bases, with 18 bases between them. Per the germline V gene, CDR1 is LGHNA and CDR2 is YSLEER. The CDR3 consists of 17 residues. The CDR3 loop reads CASSQDLYQSGKDTQYF. CDR3 sequence (DNA): TGCGCCAGCAGCCAAGATCTGTATCAGTCAGGGAAAGATACGCAGTATTTT.

V usage is TRBV4-1 and J usage is TRBJ2-1; D not resolved. The length of the CDR3 is 15 residues. Germline values: CDR1 MGHRA, CDR2 YSYEKL. V shed 1 base and J shed 0 bases, with 7 bases lying between them. This chain's CDR3 is CASSQGRGSYNEQFF. The CDR3 region has the DNA TGCGCCAGCAGCCAAGGCAGAGGCTCCTACAATGAGCAGTTCTTC.

This clone showed up just a few times. The chain recombines TRBV5-1 with TRBJ1-2; 10 nucleotides align to TRBD1. The CDR3 has 14 amino acids. Trimming took 4 bases from V and 7 from J; bases not matched to a gene: 7. The germline V gene encodes CDR1 SGHRS and CDR2 YFSETQ. CDR3 loop: CASSQGTGEFGYTF. The CDR3 DNA is TGCGCCAGCAGCCAGGGGACAGGGGAGTTTGGCTACACCTTC.

The gene calls are TRBV2 and TRBJ2-6, with TRBD1 matching 7 bases. V lost 6 bases to trimming and J lost 0 bases; unmatched junction nucleotides: 11. Looked up from germline, CDR1 is SNHLY and CDR2 is FYNNEI. The CDR3 spans 18 residues. CDR3 nucleotide sequence: TGTGCCAGCAGACCCAGGGGGTACAGGTTCTCTGGGGCCAACGTCCTGACTTTC. It yields the protein CASRPRGYRFSGANVLTF.

This clone was seen more than once but under ten times. The genes are TRBV4-3 and TRBJ2-5; no clear D. This CDR3 has 14 residues. CDR1 and CDR2 from the germline V gene are LGHNA and YSLEER. Trimming took off 2 bases at V and 0 bases at J, with 7 bases between the two ends. CDR3 sequence reads: CASSQTADQETQYF. CDR3 nucleotide sequence: TGCGCCAGCAGCCAAACGGCGGACCAAGAGACCCAGTACTTC.

The chain combines TRBV5-1 with TRBJ2-5, with 7 bases that match TRBD1. The CDR3 contains 14 residues. Germline V gene data show CDR1 as SGHRS and CDR2 as YFSETQ. With V trimmed by 0 bases and J by 5 bases, 4 bases remained unmatched. The CDR3 DNA is TGCGCCAGCAGCTTGGGACAGGGCGGCGAGACCCAGTACTTC. Translation gives CASSLGQGGETQYF.

This sequence joins TRBV25-1 and TRBJ2-7, with D perhaps matching TRBD1 (6 bases). The V and J ends lost 3 bases and 6 bases respectively, with 6 bases between them. Germline loops: CDR1 MGHDK, CDR2 SYGVNS. The CDR3 extends over 11 amino acids. CDR3 residues: CASSDRGEQYF. The CDR3 nucleotides are TGTGCCAGCAGTGACAGGGGCGAGCAGTACTTC.

The chain employs TRBV5-1 and TRBJ2-3; 10 nucleotides match TRBD1. The V gene's germline CDR1 is SGHRS and CDR2 YFSETQ. Losses at the gene ends were 0 bases for V and 6 bases for J; bases not matched to a gene: 10. This CDR3 spans 17 amino acids. This chain's CDR3 is CASSLAFGTGEGDTQYF. The CDR3 DNA follows: TGCGCCAGCAGCTTGGCATTCGGGACAGGGGAAGGGGATACGCAGTATTTT. The variable domain in full, with the rest retrieved from reference TRBV5-1 and TRBJ2-3, is KAGVTQTPRYLIKTRGQQVTLSCSPISGHRSVSWYQQTPGQGLQFLFEYFSETQRNKGNFPGRFSGRQFSNSRSEMNVSTLELGDSALYLCASSLAFGTGEGDTQYFGPGTRLTVL.

The chain carries TRBV30 and TRBJ1-1; D call uncertain. Looked up from germline, CDR1 is GTSNPN and CDR2 is SVGIG (reference sequence). The CDR3 covers 13 residues. Trimming stripped 3 bases from V and 1 base from J, with 9 bases between. DNA of the CDR3: TGTGCCTGGAGCCGGGGAGGGAACACTGAAGCTTTCTTT. It codes for CAWSRGGNTEAFF.

This clone was detected only a few times. This rearrangement joins TRBV19 to TRBJ2-3; D gene uncertain. The V and J ends lost 4 bases and 4 bases respectively, with 6 bases between them. The CDR3 is 12 residues long. Germline assignment: CDR1 LNHDA and CDR2 SQIVND (reference sequence). CDR3 nucleotides: TGTGCCAGTAGTACCCCCGCAGATACGCAGTATTTT. This codes for CASSTPADTQYF.

The CDR3 DNA reads as TGTGCCATCACCCGAAGGTGGCAGGGCGCTGAGGGCTACACCTTC. Amino acids: CAITRRWQGAEGYTF. The rearrangement links TRBV10-3 to TRBJ1-2, with TRBD1 as a possible D gene (5 bases). V was shortened by 7 bases and J by 8 bases, with 23 bases between the two germline ends. CDR1 ENHRY and CDR2 SYGVKD come from the germline V gene. The CDR3 loop spans 15 amino acids.

The chain has TRBV18 and TRBJ2-4; 7 nucleotides agree with TRBD1. This CDR3 contains 17 residues. CDR1 and CDR2 (germline): KGHSH, LQKENI. The trim removed 3 bases at V and 0 bases at J, leaving 8 bases unmatched. The CDR3 sequence is CASSPSTGAIAKNIQYF. CDR3 in DNA: TGTGCCAGCTCACCGAGCACAGGGGCCATAGCCAAAAACATTCAGTACTTC.

This chain uses TRBV6-6 with TRBJ2-3; no firm D call. The ends were cut back, 4 bases at V and 3 bases at J, with 14 bases in the middle. Germline values: CDR1 MNHNY, CDR2 SVGAGI (reference sequence). The CDR3 is 15 amino acids. This CDR3 reads CASSLTTGRTDTQYF. In DNA, the CDR3 is TGTGCCAGCAGTTTAACGACCGGCAGGACAGATACGCAGTATTTT.

The DNA for the CDR3 is TGTGCCAGCAGTCCAAGTAGCAATCAGCCCCAGCATTTT. It specifies CASSPSSNQPQHF. V and J are TRBV6-6 and TRBJ1-5; D remains ambiguous. The germline V gene encodes CDR1 MNHNY and CDR2 SVGAGI (reference sequence). CDR3 length equals 13 residues. V was pared by 5 bases and J by 0 bases, with 5 bases between.

The gene calls are TRBV9 and TRBJ2-2, with 11 nucleotides matching TRBD2. Germline V CDR1 and CDR2: SGDLS, YYNGEE. The CDR3 runs 17 residues. The V gene end was trimmed by 3 bases and the J gene end by 6 bases; junction bases not matched to a gene: 10. The CDR3 reads CASSALAGGPVSGELFF. The CDR3 nucleotides read TGTGCCAGCAGCGCCTTAGCGGGGGGGCCGGTTTCCGGGGAGCTGTTTTTT.

V and J are TRBV29-1 and TRBJ2-7; the D gene could be TRBD1 or TRBD2 (5 bases each). Trimming stripped 4 bases from V and 6 bases from J, with 13 bases between. Germline V gene sequence: CDR1 SQVTM, CDR2 ANQGSEA. The CDR3 spans 12 residues. As DNA, the CDR3 is TGCAGCGTTGGGTCCGGGGCCCTCGAGCAGTACTTC. Translation: CSVGSGALEQYF.

The rearrangement joins TRBV7-9 to TRBJ1-3; D ambiguous. Germline V CDR1 and CDR2: SEHNR, FQNEAQ (reference sequence). V was shortened by 5 bases and J by 7 bases, with 15 bases between the two germline ends. The CDR3 runs to 14 residues. The CDR3 DNA follows: TGTGCCAGCAGCCTCGATGGCCGTTATAACACCATATATTTT. Translated, it gives CASSLDGRYNTIYF.

This clone was observed a few times. The chain combines TRBV5-4 with TRBJ2-5; no clear D gene. The CDR3 consists of 14 residues. Trimming shortened V by 0 bases and J by 0 bases, and 6 bases separated the two germline ends. Germline V gene data show CDR1 as SGHNT and CDR2 as YYREEE (reference sequence). CDR3 DNA sequence: TGTGCCAGCAGCTTGGCTACCAACCAAGAGACCCAGTACTTC. Protein sequence: CASSLATNQETQYF.